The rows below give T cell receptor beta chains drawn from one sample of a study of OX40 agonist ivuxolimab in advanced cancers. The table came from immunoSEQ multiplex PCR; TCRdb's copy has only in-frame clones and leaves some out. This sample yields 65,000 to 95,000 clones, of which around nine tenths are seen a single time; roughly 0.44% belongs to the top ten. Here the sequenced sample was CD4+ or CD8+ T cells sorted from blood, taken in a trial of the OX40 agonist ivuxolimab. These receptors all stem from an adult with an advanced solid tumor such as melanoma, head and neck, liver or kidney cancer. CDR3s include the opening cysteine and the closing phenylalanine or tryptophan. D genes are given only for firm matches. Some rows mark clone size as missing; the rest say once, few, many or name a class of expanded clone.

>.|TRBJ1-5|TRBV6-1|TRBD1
CASRRTGGTNQPQHF
TGTGCCAGCAGGAGGACAGGGGGAACAAATCAGCCCCAGCATTTT
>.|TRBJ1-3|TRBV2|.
CASSGQSGNTIYF
TGTGCCAGCAGTGGTCAATCTGGAAACACCATATATTTT
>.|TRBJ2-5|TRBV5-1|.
CASSLVGGRSGETQYF
TGCGCCAGCAGCCTCGTGGGGGGGCGTTCAGGAGAGACCCAGTACTTC
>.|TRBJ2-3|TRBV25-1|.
CASSPSPGSSSTDTQYF
TGTGCCAGCAGCCCCTCCCCTGGGTCATCTAGCACAGATACGCAGTATTTT
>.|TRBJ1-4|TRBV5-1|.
CASSANRAQSYEKLFF
TGCGCCAGCAGCGCGAACAGGGCACAGAGTTATGAAAAACTGTTTTTT
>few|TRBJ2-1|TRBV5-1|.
CASSLRGGSSYNEQFF
TGCGCCAGCAGCCTCCGTGGGGGCAGCTCCTACAATGAGCAGTTCTTC
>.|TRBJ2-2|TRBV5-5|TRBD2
CASSPRGGRRNTGELFF
TGTGCCAGCAGCCCCCGCGGGGGGCGGCGGAACACCGGGGAGCTGTTTTTT
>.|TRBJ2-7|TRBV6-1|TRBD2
CASSEIGGVSYEQYF
TGTGCCAGCAGTGAAATCGGGGGGGTGTCGTACGAGCAGTACTTC
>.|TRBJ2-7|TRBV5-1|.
CASSSSRNYEQYF
TGCGCCAGCAGCTCGTCCCGAAACTACGAGCAGTACTTC
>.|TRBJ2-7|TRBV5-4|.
CASSFQAGYEQYF
TGTGCCAGCAGCTTTCAAGCCGGGTACGAGCAGTACTTC
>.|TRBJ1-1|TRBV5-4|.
CASSWGGANTEAFF
TGTGCCAGCAGCTGGGGTGGAGCGAACACTGAAGCTTTCTTT
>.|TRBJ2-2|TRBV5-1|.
CASSFPETAGELFF
TGCGCCAGCAGCTTCCCCGAGACGGCCGGGGAGCTGTTTTTT
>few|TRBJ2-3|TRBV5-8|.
CASSRGAFGTDTQYF
TGTGCCAGCAGCCGGGGGGCCTTTGGCACAGATACGCAGTATTTT
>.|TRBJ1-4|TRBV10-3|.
CAILDNENEKLFF
TGTGCCATCCTTGACAACGAAAATGAAAAACTGTTTTTT
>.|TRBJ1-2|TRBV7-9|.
CASSLGAWDGYTF
TGTGCCAGCAGCTTAGGGGCCTGGGATGGCTACACCTTC
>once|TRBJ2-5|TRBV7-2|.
CASSLDPLRGTQYF
TGTGCCAGCAGCTTAGACCCCCTTCGGGGGACCCAGTACTTC
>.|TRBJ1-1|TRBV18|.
CASSRDWNTEAFF
TGTGCCAGCTCAAGGGACTGGAACACTGAAGCTTTCTTT
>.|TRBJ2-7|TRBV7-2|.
CASSPTSYEQYF
TGTGCCAGCAGCCCTACCTCCTACGAGCAGTACTTC
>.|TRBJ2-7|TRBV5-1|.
CASSASLARYEQYF
TGCGCCAGCAGCGCCTCCCTGGCCCGCTACGAGCAGTACTTC
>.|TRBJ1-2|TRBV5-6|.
CASSLSRVGYTF
TGTGCCAGCAGCTTGTCGAGGGTAGGCTACACCTTC
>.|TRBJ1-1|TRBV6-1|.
CASSKIPTLTEAFF
TGTGCCAGCAGTAAGATCCCGACCCTAACTGAAGCTTTCTTT
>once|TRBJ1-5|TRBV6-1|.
CASSEATWENQPQHF
TGTGCCAGCAGTGAAGCGACTTGGGAGAATCAGCCCCAGCATTTT
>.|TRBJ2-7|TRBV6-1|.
CASNSNSYEQYF
TGTGCCAGCAACTCAAATAGCTACGAGCAGTACTTC
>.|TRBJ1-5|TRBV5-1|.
CASSLLGGQPQHF
TGCGCCAGCAGCTTGTTGGGCGGCCAGCCCCAGCATTTT
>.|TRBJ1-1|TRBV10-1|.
CASSESGTPVTEAFF
TGCGCCAGCAGTGAGTCGGGGACCCCAGTCACTGAAGCTTTCTTT
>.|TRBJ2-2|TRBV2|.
CASRALGPGELFF
TGTGCCAGCAGGGCTCTTGGGCCCGGGGAGCTGTTTTTT
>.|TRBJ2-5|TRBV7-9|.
CASSLAGQYGTQYF
TGTGCCAGCAGCTTAGCCGGCCAGTATGGGACCCAGTACTTC
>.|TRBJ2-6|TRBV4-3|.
CASSQHDRTSSGANVLTF
TGCGCCAGCAGCCAACACGACAGGACAAGCTCTGGGGCCAACGTCCTGACTTTC
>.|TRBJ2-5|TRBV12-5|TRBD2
CASGEGLQETQYF
TGTGCTAGTGGTGAGGGACTACAAGAGACCCAGTACTTC
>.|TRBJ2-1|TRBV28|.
CASSLSGGDEQFF
TGTGCCAGCAGTTTATCCGGGGGCGATGAGCAGTTCTTC
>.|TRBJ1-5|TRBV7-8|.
CASSPGDSSNQPQHF
TGTGCCAGCAGCCCAGGGGACTCCTCGAACCAGCCCCAGCATTTT
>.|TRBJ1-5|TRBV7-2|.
CASSVAAQPQHF
TGTGCCAGCAGCGTGGCAGCTCAGCCCCAGCATTTT
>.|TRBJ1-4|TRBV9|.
CASSVGRQTNEKLFF
TGTGCCAGCAGCGTAGGGCGCCAGACTAATGAAAAACTGTTTTTT
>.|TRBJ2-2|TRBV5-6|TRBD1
CASSFRQGWTGELFF
TGTGCCAGCAGCTTTAGACAGGGTTGGACCGGGGAGCTGTTTTTT
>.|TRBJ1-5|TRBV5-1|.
CASSLGQDNQPQHF
TGCGCCAGCAGCTTGGGACAGGACAATCAGCCCCAGCATTTT
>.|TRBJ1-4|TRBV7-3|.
CASSRRQNEKLFF
TGTGCCAGCAGCCGCCGACAAAATGAAAAACTGTTTTTT
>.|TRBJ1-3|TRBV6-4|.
CASSPIEVRNSGNTIYF
TGTGCCAGCAGCCCTATCGAGGTCCGGAACTCTGGAAACACCATATATTTT
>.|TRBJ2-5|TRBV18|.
CASSPDAGFGETQYF
TGTGCCAGCTCACCCGACGCAGGTTTTGGCGAGACCCAGTACTTC
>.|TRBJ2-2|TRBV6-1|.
CASSGRQRYTGELFF
TGTGCCAGCAGTGGGCGGCAGAGGTACACCGGGGAGCTGTTTTTT
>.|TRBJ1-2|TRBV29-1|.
CSVDSSYGYTF
TGCAGCGTTGATAGCAGTTATGGCTACACCTTC
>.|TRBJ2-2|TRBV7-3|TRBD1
CASSPPPQGARELFF
TGTGCCAGCAGCCCCCCCCCACAGGGGGCTAGGGAGCTGTTTTTT
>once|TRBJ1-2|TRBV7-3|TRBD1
CASSSPGQGFTNYGYTF
TGTGCCAGCAGCTCACCGGGACAGGGGTTTACTAACTATGGCTACACCTTC
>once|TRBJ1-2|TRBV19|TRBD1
CASSIEQGEGWTF
TGTGCCAGTAGTATTGAACAGGGGGAAGGGTGGACCTTC
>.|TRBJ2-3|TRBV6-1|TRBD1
CASSSRGTSTDTQYF
TGTGCCAGCAGTAGCAGGGGGACGAGCACAGATACGCAGTATTTT